Listed below are T cell receptor beta chains from one sample, sequenced in a study of T cell repertoires in cytomegalovirus infection. Each CDR3 protein gets one entry after TCRdb re-called the reads with MiXCR. The table lists about 920,000 distinct CDR3 sequences, about 33% of them singletons. For these TCRs, the target antigens are not known. Sequences were derived from cultured CD8+ T cells from PBMCs, sampled from culture after CMV antigen stimulation. The receptors shown here come from a human donor in good health (CMV status not recorded). Some clones in this sample may be carry-over from other donors' samples. The CDR3 runs from the conserved cysteine through the conserved F or W. A D gene is named only where the DNA matches it firmly. Clone sizes are given selectively: once, few, many, or a class where the clone is expanded.

>.|TRBD2|TRBV4-1|TRBJ2-1
CACSQVVGREKNEQFF
TGCGCCTGCAGCCAAGTGGTGGGGAGGGAAAAAAATGAGCAGTTCTTC
>.|TRBD2|TRBV7-9|TRBJ2-1
CASSSRSGGESSYNEQFF
TGTGCCAGCAGCTCCAGGAGCGGGGGGGAGAGCTCCTACAATGAGCAGTTCTTC
>few|.|TRBV6-1|TRBJ1-4
CASGRGNEKLFF
TGTGCCAGCGGACGGGGGAATGAAAAACTGTTTTTT
>.|TRBD2|TRBV7-8|TRBJ2-1
CASSGGGGGYNEQFF
TGTGCCAGCAGCGGCGGGGGGGGGGGATACAATGAGCAGTTCTTC
>few|TRBD1|TRBV5-4|TRBJ1-2
CASRTDRGMNYGYTF
TGTGCCAGCAGGACCGACAGGGGGATGAACTATGGCTACACCTTC
>.|.|TRBV27|TRBJ2-3
CASSFGLPGVTDTQYF
TGTGCCAGCAGTTTTGGACTCCCTGGTGTAACAGATACGCAGTATTTT
>.|.|TRBV6-5|TRBJ1-2
CASSYSFGAGEGYTF
TGTGCCAGCAGTTACTCGTTCGGGGCCGGGGAGGGCTACACCTTC
>many|TRBD2|TRBV12-3/TRBV12-4|TRBJ2-1
CASRPRVAGAYNEQFF
TGTGCCAGCAGGCCCCGGGTAGCGGGGGCCTACAATGAGCAGTTCTTC
>few|TRBD1|TRBV4-3|TRBJ2-2
CASRFQLLGGKAGELFF
TGCGCCAGCAGATTTCAACTTTTAGGGGGCAAGGCCGGGGAGCTGTTTTTT
>.|TRBD1|TRBV12-3/TRBV12-4|TRBJ2-1
CASSLSWQGANEQFF
TGTGCCAGCAGTTTATCGTGGCAGGGGGCAAATGAGCAGTTCTTC
>.|.|TRBV6-5|TRBJ2-2
CASSYPEGLNTGELFF
TGTGCCAGCAGTTACCCCGAGGGACTTAACACCGGGGAGCTGTTTTTT
>.|TRBD1|TRBV7-9|TRBJ1-1
CASSLALRKGAHEAFF
TGTGCCAGCAGCTTAGCCCTCAGAAAGGGGGCCCATGAAGCTTTCTTT
>.|.|TRBV19|TRBJ2-1
CASSIVAYNEQFF
TGTGCCAGTAGTATAGTTGCGTACAATGAGCAGTTCTTC
>.|.|TRBV20-1|TRBJ2-7
CSARQGYSYEQYF
TGCAGTGCTAGGCAGGGCTACTCCTACGAGCAGTACTTC
>.|.|TRBV6-2/TRBV6-3|TRBJ2-1
CASNEGIYNEQFF
TGTGCCAGCAACGAAGGGATTTACAATGAGCAGTTCTTC
>few|TRBD1|TRBV7-2|TRBJ2-1
CASSTTGSSYNEQFF
TGTGCCAGCAGCACGACAGGGAGCTCCTACAATGAGCAGTTCTTC
>few|.|TRBV7-9|TRBJ2-2
CASSLVNSPPNTGELFF
TGTGCCAGCAGCTTAGTGAACAGCCCTCCGAACACCGGGGAGCTGTTTTTT
>few|.|TRBV6-2/TRBV6-3|TRBJ2-7
CASSYVADYYEQYF
TGTGCCAGCAGTTACGTAGCGGACTACTACGAGCAGTACTTC
>many|.|TRBV7-2|TRBJ2-3
CASSLDGDVDTQYF
TGTGCCAGCAGCTTAGACGGGGATGTAGATACGCAGTATTTT
>.|.|TRBV27|TRBJ1-5
CASSVRGRGNQPQHF
TGTGCCAGCAGTGTGCGGGGCAGGGGCAATCAGCCCCAGCATTTT
>.|.|TRBV11-1|TRBJ2-5
CTSSLGPRRPQETQYF
TGTACCAGCAGCTTAGGGCCTCGCCGGCCACAAGAGACCCAGTACTTC
>few|TRBD1|TRBV7-4|TRBJ1-1
CASSWWTGLDTEAFF
TGTGCCAGCAGCTGGTGGACAGGGCTCGACACTGAAGCTTTCTTT
>.|.|TRBV19|TRBJ2-7
CASSIGTFEGYEQYF
TGTGCCAGTAGTATCGGCACATTCGAGGGCTACGAGCAGTACTTC
>many|.|TRBV7-6|TRBJ2-1
CASSYQGGDEQFF
TGTGCCAGCAGTTATCAGGGGGGAGATGAGCAGTTCTTC